These 21 T cell receptor beta chains were sequenced from one sample in a study of identical twins. From the 5' RACE reads, TCRdb called clonotypes with MiXCR, one entry per CDR3 protein. The sample gives roughly 290,000 distinct CDR3 sequences, about 8.1% of which show up once; more than 2% is in the top ten. These data were also filed under a second study, of yellow fever vaccine responses in identical twins.

The sample taken for sequencing was memory (CD45RO+) T cells sorted from blood. The receptors stem from a woman aged 18-29 years in good health.

This clonotype was detected ten times or more. CDR3 DNA: TGTGCCAGCAGCCACCTACAGGGTTACTCTGGAAACACCATATATTTT. Translating gives CASSHLQGYSGNTIYF. J is TRBJ1-3 and V is TRBV3-1; possible D gene TRBD1, 6 bases. The CDR3 consists of 16 residues. Deletions cut 3 bases from V and 0 bases from J, with 12 bases between. Germline-derived CDR1 and CDR2 are LGHDT and YNNKEL (reference sequence).

This chain uses TRBV7-9 with TRBJ2-3; no definite D call. The CDR3 runs to 12 residues. V lost 4 bases, J lost 5 bases, and 7 bases lay in between. CDR1 SEHNR and CDR2 FQNEAQ come from the germline V gene (reference sequence). The CDR3: CASSSDVDTQYF. DNA of the CDR3: TGTGCCAGCAGCTCTGATGTAGATACGCAGTATTTT.

This clonotype appeared many times. The J gene is TRBJ1-6, the V gene TRBV7-9; D uncertain. The V gene's germline CDR1 is SEHNR and CDR2 FQNEAQ (reference sequence). Trimming left V 1 base short and J 7 bases short, with 11 bases between. CDR3 length equals 15 residues. CDR3 in DNA: TGTGCCAGCAGCTTAGATCCGCTAGGGAATTCACCCCTCCACTTT. It yields the protein CASSLDPLGNSPLHF.

This clonotype appeared many times. This rearrangement joins TRBV11-2 to TRBJ2-5, with D unclear. The CDR3 extends over 13 amino acids. CDR1 and CDR2 from the germline V gene are SGHAT and FQNNGV. V was clipped by 0 bases and J by 4 bases, with 6 bases between them. The CDR3 bases are TGTGCCAGCAGCTTAGAATGGGGAGAGACCCAGTACTTC. Encoded protein: CASSLEWGETQYF.

This clonotype was seen at least ten times. The chain has TRBV29-1 and TRBJ2-3; 15 nucleotides match TRBD2. V lost 4 bases and J lost 3; bases outside the gene matches: 2. This CDR3 is 15 amino acids long. The V gene's germline CDR1 is SQVTM and CDR2 ANQGSEA. The chain's CDR3 is CSVVGTSGRTDTQYF. In DNA, the CDR3 is TGCAGCGTTGTAGGGACTAGCGGGAGGACAGATACGCAGTATTTT.

This clonotype has a handful of counts. This rearrangement joins TRBV25-1 to TRBJ2-1; 8 bases are a match to TRBD2. The germline CDR1 and CDR2 sequences are MGHDK and SYGVNS. This CDR3 comprises 12 residues. With V trimmed by 5 bases and J by 11 bases, 5 bases remained unmatched. CDR3 loop: CASSMRLAKQFF. The DNA for the CDR3 is TGTGCCAGCAGTATGAGACTAGCGAAGCAGTTCTTC.

Note on this clonotype: The germline gene is not matched at one end of the junction; a read error may be the cause. This sequence joins TRBV20-1 and TRBJ2-2, with D tentatively TRBD2 (5 bases). CDR3 length: 14 amino acids. Germline V gene sequence: CDR1 DFQATT, CDR2 SNEGSKA (reference sequence). This CDR3 is CSASRSHTGELWPF. CDR3 nucleotides: TGCAGTGCTTCCAGAAGCCACACCGGGGAGCTGTGGCCTTTT.

This clonotype was observed a handful of times. The V and J genes are TRBV28 and TRBJ2-7; TRBD1 aligns across 8 bases. CDR3 size: 13 residues. CDR1 is MDHEN and CDR2 is SYDVKM in the germline V gene. V shed 4 bases, J shed 4 bases, and the junction held 3 bases outside the gene matches. The CDR3 loop reads CASSWTGPYEQYF. CDR3 DNA sequence: TGTGCCAGCAGTTGGACAGGGCCTTACGAGCAGTACTTC.

The chain couples TRBV19 to TRBJ2-5, with 10 nucleotides matching TRBD2. J gave up 5 bases and V 1 base, and 10 bases lay outside the gene matches. Per the germline V gene, CDR1 is LNHDA and CDR2 is SQIVND (reference sequence). CDR3 length equals 17 residues. DNA of the CDR3: TGTGCCAGTAGTATAGGAGGACTAGCGGCCCGACGGGAGACCCAGTACTTC. Protein sequence: CASSIGGLAARRETQYF.

This chain connects TRBV24-1 to TRBJ2-1; D possibly corresponds to TRBD2 (6 bases). Germline CDR1 KGHDR, CDR2 SFDVKD. Trimming left V 2 bases short and J 0 bases short, with 13 bases between. The CDR3 contains 17 residues. The CDR3 sequence is CATSDWDSPSSYNEQFF. CDR3 nucleotides: TGTGCCACCAGTGATTGGGACTCACCGAGCTCCTACAATGAGCAGTTCTTC.

This clonotype was counted between two and nine times. This chain uses TRBV29-1 with TRBJ1-1, with 7 bases matching TRBD1. J was trimmed by 1 base and V by 7 bases; bases with no gene match: 12. Germline lookup yields CDR1 SQVTM and CDR2 ANQGSEA. The CDR3 runs to 15 residues. The CDR3 here is CSATGEILPNTEAFF. The CDR3 nucleotides are TGCAGCGCCACAGGGGAGATACTCCCGAACACTGAAGCTTTCTTT.

The table lists this clonotype with many counts. V is TRBV12-5 and J is TRBJ2-7; unclear D gene. Germline V CDR1 and CDR2: LGHNT, FRNRAP. This CDR3 is 14 amino acids long. V was trimmed by 5 bases and J by 7 bases, leaving 18 bases between them. As DNA, the CDR3 is TGTGCTAGTGGTCCTGATACTAATTTGGGGGAGCAGTACTTC. Translated, it gives CASGPDTNLGEQYF.

This clonotype was seen many times. The genes are TRBV4-1 and TRBJ1-1; the D is unclear. The germline V gene encodes CDR1 MGHRA and CDR2 YSYEKL. There are 15 residues in the CDR3. V was shortened by 1 base and J by 3 bases, with 12 bases between the two germline ends. The CDR3 DNA is TGCGCCAGCAGCCAAGGTCCGGGAAGGGACACTGAAGCTTTCTTT. Translation: CASSQGPGRDTEAFF.

This clonotype has only a few counts. V and J are TRBV6-1 and TRBJ2-3, with 8 bases aligning to TRBD1. Germline CDR1 reads MNHNS; CDR2 reads SASEGT. The junction had 13 bases not matched to a gene; V was cut back by 5 bases and J by 3 bases. This CDR3 contains 17 residues. Here the CDR3 reads CASSKGAPGQATDTQYF. CDR3 bases: TGTGCCAGCAGTAAAGGGGCCCCGGGACAGGCTACAGATACGCAGTATTTT.

V usage is TRBV19 and J usage is TRBJ2-7; D tentatively fits TRBD1 or TRBD2 (7 bases each). V was trimmed by 5 bases and J by 5 bases, leaving 22 bases between them. Germline-derived CDR1 and CDR2 are LNHDA and SQIVND (reference sequence). CDR3 length: 16 amino acids. Written as DNA, the CDR3 is TGTGCCAGTAGTTCGTTGCACAGGGGAGGGAGAGACGAGCAGTACTTC. Encoded protein: CASSSLHRGGRDEQYF.

For the CDR3, the DNA is TGTGCCATCAGTGAGGGTGGTACTGGGGCCAACGTCCTGACTTTC. This codes for CAISEGGTGANVLTF. The J gene is TRBJ2-6, the V gene TRBV10-3; D remains unclear. Trimming took off 2 bases at V and 2 bases at J, with 7 bases between the two ends. Per germline, CDR1 ENHRY and CDR2 SYGVKD. CDR3 length: 15 residues.

This clonotype was detected ten times or more. This sequence joins TRBV20-1 and TRBJ2-4; TRBD2 is a possible D gene (7 bases). V was clipped by 6 bases and J by 0 bases, with 18 bases between them. The CDR3 is 16 residues long. CDR1 is DFQATT, CDR2 SNEGSKA, per germline (reference sequence). This CDR3 is CSAASVGGGAKNIQYF. CDR3 in DNA: TGCAGTGCCGCTAGTGTAGGGGGGGGAGCCAAAAACATTCAGTACTTC.

This clonotype showed up many times. The genes are TRBV6-1 and TRBJ2-1, with TRBD2 matching over 9 bases. Germline V CDR1 and CDR2: MNHNS, SASEGT. With V trimmed by 4 bases and J by 7 bases, 11 bases remained unmatched. This CDR3 region has 16 residues. CDR3 region: CASSGQREEGWNEQFF. In DNA, the CDR3 is TGTGCCAGCAGTGGCCAGCGGGAGGAAGGATGGAATGAGCAGTTCTTC.

In this sample, this clonotype turned up many times. CDR3 coding DNA: TGTGCCAGCAGTGAAGACAGGGGAGAGTATTTT. As protein: CASSEDRGEYF. V is TRBV2 and J is TRBJ2-3; 7 nucleotides match TRBD1. Trimming removed 1 base from V and 13 bases from J; junction bases left unmatched: 2. This CDR3 is 11 amino acids long. Germline loops: CDR1 SNHLY, CDR2 FYNNEI.

This chain links TRBV12-3 or TRBV12-4 with TRBJ1-1, with D unresolved. With 2 bases removed from V and 5 bases from J, the gap between germline ends came to 9 bases. CDR3 length: 13 amino acids. CDR3 sequence: CASSLSGRTEAFF. CDR3 in DNA: TGTGCCAGCAGTTTATCGGGGAGGACTGAAGCTTTCTTT.

There are many counts of this clonotype. The chain has TRBV12-3 or TRBV12-4 and TRBJ2-3; D not certain. Trimming removed 3 bases from V and 6 bases from J, with 10 bases in between. The CDR3 is 13 amino acids. Here the CDR3 reads CASSLLAGDTQYF. CDR3 coding DNA: TGTGCCAGCAGTTTGCTGGCCGGGGATACGCAGTATTTT.